This record looks at one TCR beta chain sequence and its context. MiXCR, run by TCRdb on the RT-PCR reads, gives a single entry per CDR3 protein. The sample lists approximately 4,200 distinct CDR3 sequences; 34% were seen once. The V gene lost 4 bases and the J gene lost 2 bases, with 6 bases spanning the gap. Germline V gene sequence: CDR1 KGHDR, CDR2 SFDVKD. The length of the CDR3 is 13 residues. This receptor was taken from a female donor with primary Sjogren's syndrome. This chain uses TRBV24-1 with TRBJ2-3, with D unclear. The sample taken for sequencing was memory CD4+ T cells from salivary gland. CDR3 residues: CATSDFLTDTQYF. Written as DNA, the CDR3 is TGTGCCACCAGTGACTTCCTCACAGATACGCAGTATTTT.